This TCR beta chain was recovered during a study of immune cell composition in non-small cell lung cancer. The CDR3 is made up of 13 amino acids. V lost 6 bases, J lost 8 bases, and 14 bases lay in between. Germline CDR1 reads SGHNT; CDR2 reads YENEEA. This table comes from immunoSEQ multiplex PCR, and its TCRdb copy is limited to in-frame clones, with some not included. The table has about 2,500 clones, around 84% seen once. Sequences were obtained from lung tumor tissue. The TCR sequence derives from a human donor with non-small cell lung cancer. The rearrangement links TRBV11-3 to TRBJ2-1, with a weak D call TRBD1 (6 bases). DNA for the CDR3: TGTGCCAGCAGACCCGCAGGGGTGGATGAGCAGTTCTTC. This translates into CASRPAGVDEQFF. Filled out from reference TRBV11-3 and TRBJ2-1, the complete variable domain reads EAGVVQSPRYKIIEKKQPVAFWCNPISGHNTLYWYLQNLGQGPELLIRYENEEAVDDSQLPKDRFSAERLKGVDSTLKIQPAELGDSAVYLCASRPAGVDEQFFGPGTRLTVL.